A single sample gave rise to the 16 T cell receptor beta chains below, sequenced in a study of human T cells and chemical hapten exposure. The time point denotes: pre-sensitization, week 0. Treatment described: therapeutic diphenylcyclopropenone sensitization with weekly scalp DPC. From the RACE reads, TCRdb called clonotypes with MiXCR, one entry per CDR3 protein. The table includes roughly 380,000 distinct CDR3 sequences, approximately 5.1% detected once. The sequencing used whole blood, collected in connection with sensitization to the hapten diphenylcyclopropenone (DPC). The receptors derive from a woman aged 45-59 years with alopecia areata. Some clones in this sample may be carry-over from other donors' samples.

The sample holds many counts of this clonotype. The gene calls are TRBV6-4 and TRBJ1-5; D gene uncertain. Germline V lookup: CDR1 MRHNA, CDR2 SNTAGT. The CDR3 covers 17 residues. With 11 bases removed from V and 2 bases from J, the gap between germline ends came to 25 bases. The CDR3 reads CAGLLNPQTPGNQPQHF. CDR3 DNA sequence: TGTGCCGGCCTACTTAACCCCCAGACCCCTGGCAATCAGCCCCAGCATTTT.

This clonotype was seen many times. The V and J genes are TRBV18 and TRBJ2-1; TRBD1 aligns across 8 bases. CDR1 and CDR2 (germline): KGHSH, LQKENI. CDR3 size: 14 residues. After removal of 5 bases from V and 10 bases from J, the junction contained 10 bases not matched to a gene. CDR3 sequence reads: CASSSGRGQWEQFF. In DNA, the CDR3 is TGTGCCAGCTCATCGGGCAGGGGGCAATGGGAGCAGTTCTTC.

This clonotype has a count of ten or more. The V gene is TRBV12-3 or TRBV12-4, the J gene TRBJ2-1, with 14 positions matching TRBD2. The CDR3 sequence is 15 residues long. The J segment lost 9 bases and the V segment lost 5 bases, leaving 6 bases of the junction unmatched. CDR3 sequence: CASSKTSGGALEQFF. CDR3 coding DNA: TGTGCCAGCAGTAAGACTAGCGGGGGGGCCCTTGAGCAGTTCTTC.

This clonotype has ten or more counts. V usage is TRBV10-3 and J usage is TRBJ1-1; possible D gene TRBD1, 6 bases. CDR1 ENHRY and CDR2 SYGVKD come from the germline V gene. This CDR3 has 14 amino acids. V was shortened by 6 bases and J by 1 base, with 12 bases between the two germline ends. CDR3 sequence: CAIRGTTGNTEAFF. The CDR3 coding sequence is TGTGCCATCAGGGGAACGACAGGGAACACTGAAGCTTTCTTT.

This clonotype was detected ten times or more. The rearrangement uses TRBV28 and TRBJ2-7; tentative D call: TRBD2 (5 bases). CDR3 length: 14 amino acids. The ends were cut back, 0 bases at V and 7 bases at J, with 13 bases in the middle. From germline, CDR1 is MDHEN and CDR2 SYDVKM. CDR3 in DNA: TGTGCCAGCAGTTTATGGGGAGTTGTAGGGGAGCAGTACTTC. Translated, it gives CASSLWGVVGEQYF.

V and J are TRBV5-1 and TRBJ1-3, with unresolved D. Per the germline V gene, CDR1 is SGHRS and CDR2 is YFSETQ. This CDR3 has 14 residues. Trimming took 4 bases from V and 1 from J, leaving 9 bases between them. The CDR3 spells CASSPVVSGNTIYF. The CDR3 DNA follows: TGCGCCAGCAGCCCAGTCGTTTCTGGAAACACCATATATTTT. Filled out from reference TRBV5-1 and TRBJ1-3, the complete variable domain reads KAGVTQTPRYLIKTRGQQVTLSCSPISGHRSVSWYQQTPGQGLQFLFEYFSETQRNKGNFPGRFSGRQFSNSRSEMNVSTLELGDSALYLCASSPVVSGNTIYFGEGSWLTVV.

This clonotype was seen repeatedly, ten times or more. The V gene is TRBV5-1, the J gene TRBJ2-7; D may be TRBD2 (7 bases). Germline CDR1 is SGHRS and CDR2 is YFSETQ. Between the trimmed V and J ends, which lost 6 bases and 1 base, there was a span of 17 bases. CDR3 length: 15 amino acids. The CDR3 DNA reads TGCGCCAGCAATTCGGGGGCGGGAGTGTCCTACGAGCAGTACTTC. This gives the protein CASNSGAGVSYEQYF.

This clonotype was counted a few times. The chain links TRBV12-3 or TRBV12-4 to TRBJ2-3; TRBD2 aligns across 8 bases. The CDR3 length is 16 residues. The trim removed 8 bases at V and 0 bases at J, leaving 10 bases unmatched. CDR3 DNA: TGTGCCAGCGGCCCCTCCCTAGCGGGCAGCACAGATACGCAGTATTTT. This gives the protein CASGPSLAGSTDTQYF.

This clonotype was observed at least ten times. The chain uses TRBV18 and TRBJ1-2, with D unclear. V lost 5 bases, J lost 5 bases, and 12 bases lay in between. The V gene's germline CDR1 is KGHSH and CDR2 LQKENI. CDR3 length: 13 amino acids. CDR3 loop: CASSGEIAYGYTF. CDR3 DNA sequence: TGTGCCAGCTCAGGGGAAATCGCTTATGGCTACACCTTC.

A note on this clonotype: A single base separates this from a much larger clone, so it may be a read error. V usage is TRBV28 and J usage is TRBJ2-7; the D is unclear. The CDR3 runs 14 residues. Germline loops: CDR1 MDHEN, CDR2 SYDVKM. V lost 3 bases and J lost 4, with 13 bases in between. The CDR3 coding sequence is TGTGCCAGCAGTTTTGACGGCAAGGAATACGAGCAGTACTTC. Its protein is CASSFDGKEYEQYF.

This clonotype was counted between two and nine times. The chain combines TRBV12-5 with TRBJ2-3; 14 nucleotides align to TRBD2. CDR1 and CDR2 (germline): LGHNT, FRNRAP. This CDR3 is 18 amino acids long. Trimming took 2 bases from V and 0 from J; bases not matched to a gene: 4. CDR3 bases: TGTGCTAGTGGTTTGTTCGGACTAGCGGGGGGTAGCACAGATACGCAGTATTTT. Amino acid sequence: CASGLFGLAGGSTDTQYF.

This clonotype was seen only a few times. The chain combines TRBV11-2 with TRBJ2-3, with TRBD1 identical over 7 bases. Germline CDR1 is SGHAT and CDR2 is FQNNGV. The CDR3 loop spans 15 amino acids. V gave up 4 bases and J gave up 5 bases; unmatched junction bases: 9. The chain's CDR3 is CASSSRLSGGDTQYF. Written as DNA, the CDR3 is TGTGCCAGCAGCTCGAGGCTCTCAGGGGGAGATACGCAGTATTTT. Full variable domain (missing parts from reference TRBV11-2 and TRBJ2-3): EAGVAQSPRYKIIEKRQSVAFWCNPISGHATLYWYQQILGQGPKLLIQFQNNGVVDDSQLPKDRFSAERLKGVDSTLKIQPAKLEDSAVYLCASSSRLSGGDTQYFGPGTRLTVL.

This clonotype was detected only a few times. The chain combines TRBV28 with TRBJ2-3; TRBD2 matches 8 bases. J lost 0 bases, V lost 7 bases, and 9 bases had no gene match. The CDR3 length is 16 residues. Germline V lookup: CDR1 MDHEN, CDR2 SYDVKM. CDR3 coding DNA: TGTGCCAGCATTCCGCCAGCGGGAGCCAGCACAGATACGCAGTATTTT. It specifies CASIPPAGASTDTQYF.

V and J are TRBV3-1 and TRBJ2-3, with 9 bases lining up with TRBD1. V lost 2 bases, J lost 0 bases, and 9 bases stayed unmatched. Per the germline V gene, CDR1 is LGHDT and CDR2 is YNNKEL (reference sequence). The CDR3 runs 18 residues. Written as DNA, the CDR3 is TGTGCCAGCAGCCAACCGGGACAGGGATGGTCTAGCACAGATACGCAGTATTTT. Amino acid sequence: CASSQPGQGWSSTDTQYF.

The sample holds a few counts of this clonotype. The rearrangement joins TRBV6-2 or TRBV6-3 to TRBJ1-4; no definite D call. The CDR3 loop spans 12 amino acids. Germline V gives CDR1 MNHEY, CDR2 SVGEGT. V was pared by 0 bases and J by 7 bases, with 3 bases between. The CDR3 region is CASSYSLEKLFF. DNA of the CDR3: TGTGCCAGCAGTTACTCGCTTGAAAAACTGTTTTTT.

This clonotype showed up just a few times. The V call is TRBV6-6, the J call TRBJ1-2; D is unclear. Per the germline V gene, CDR1 is MNHNY and CDR2 is SVGAGI (reference sequence). Trimming left V 6 bases short and J 3 bases short, with 8 bases between. CDR3 size: 12 residues. The CDR3 protein is CASRTRYYGYTF. CDR3 DNA: TGTGCCAGCAGGACAAGATACTATGGCTACACCTTC.